A single T cell receptor beta chain is shown here with its context. Its matching antigen is unknown. Its ends do not fully match the called genes, so a read error is possible. This specimen belongs to a study of neurological immune-mediated disorders. Study results and limitations: The expanded clones of different subjects shared no CDR3 amino acid sequences (suggesting private repertoires in all groups).

The authors produced cDNA by 5'RACE using 10-nucleotide random UMIs. One entry per CDR3 protein, called by TCRdb with MiXCR from the 5' RACE reads. The sample lists approximately 48,000 distinct CDR3 sequences; approximately 16% were seen once. Individuals who volunteered at a blood bank located in Maryland, USA, made up the group of healthy controls. CDR1 SNHLY and CDR2 FYNNEI come from the germline V gene. The CDR3 totals 12 residues. The chain employs TRBV2 and TRBJ1-1; no clear D gene. This clonotype was obtained from a man in his 60s in good health. Sequencing was done on a sample of PBMCs. This CDR3 is CSSSERDLTAFF. The CDR3 nucleotides read TGTTCCAGCAGTGAAAGAGACTTAACGGCTTTCTTT.